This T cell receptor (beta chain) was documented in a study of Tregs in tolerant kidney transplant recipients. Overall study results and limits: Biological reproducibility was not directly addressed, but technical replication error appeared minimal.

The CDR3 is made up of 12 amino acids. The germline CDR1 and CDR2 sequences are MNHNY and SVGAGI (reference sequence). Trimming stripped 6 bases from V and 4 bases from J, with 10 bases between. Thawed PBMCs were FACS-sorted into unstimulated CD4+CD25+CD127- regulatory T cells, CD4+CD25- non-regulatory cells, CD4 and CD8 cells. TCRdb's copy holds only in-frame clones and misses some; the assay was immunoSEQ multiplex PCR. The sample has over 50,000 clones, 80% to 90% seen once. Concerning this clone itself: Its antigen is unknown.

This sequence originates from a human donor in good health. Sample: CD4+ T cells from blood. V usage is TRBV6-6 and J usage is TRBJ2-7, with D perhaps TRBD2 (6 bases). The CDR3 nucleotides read TGTGCCAGCAGAACCGGGGGTTACGAGCAGTACTTC. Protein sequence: CASRTGGYEQYF.